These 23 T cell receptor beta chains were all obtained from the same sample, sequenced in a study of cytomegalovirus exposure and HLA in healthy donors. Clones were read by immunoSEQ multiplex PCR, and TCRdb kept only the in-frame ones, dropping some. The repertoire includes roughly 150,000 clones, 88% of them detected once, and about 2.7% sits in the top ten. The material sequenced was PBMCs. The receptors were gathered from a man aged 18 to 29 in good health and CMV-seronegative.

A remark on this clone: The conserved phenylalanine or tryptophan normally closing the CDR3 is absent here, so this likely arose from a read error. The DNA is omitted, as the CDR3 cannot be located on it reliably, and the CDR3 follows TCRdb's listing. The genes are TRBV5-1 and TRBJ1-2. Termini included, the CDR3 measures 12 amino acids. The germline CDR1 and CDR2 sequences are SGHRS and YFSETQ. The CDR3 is CASSRGNGRQFY.

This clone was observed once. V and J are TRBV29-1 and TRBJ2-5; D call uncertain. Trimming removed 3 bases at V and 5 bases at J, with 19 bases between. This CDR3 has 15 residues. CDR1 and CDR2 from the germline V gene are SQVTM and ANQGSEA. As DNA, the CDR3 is TGCAGCGTTGAGGCCAGGTTAAATCCGTCCGAGACCCAGTACTTC. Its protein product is CSVEARLNPSETQYF.

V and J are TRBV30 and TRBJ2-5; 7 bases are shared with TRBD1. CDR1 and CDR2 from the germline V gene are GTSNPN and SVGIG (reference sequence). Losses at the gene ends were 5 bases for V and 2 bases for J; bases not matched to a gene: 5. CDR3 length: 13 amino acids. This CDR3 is CAWSGQVQETQYF. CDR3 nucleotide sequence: TGTGCCTGGTCAGGACAGGTACAAGAGACCCAGTACTTC. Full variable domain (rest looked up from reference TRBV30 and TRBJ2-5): SQTIHQWPATLVQPVGSPLSLECTVEGTSNPNLYWYRQAAGRGLQLLFYSVGIGQISSEVPQNLSASRPQDRQFILSSKKLLLSDSGFYLCAWSGQVQETQYFGPGTRLLVL.

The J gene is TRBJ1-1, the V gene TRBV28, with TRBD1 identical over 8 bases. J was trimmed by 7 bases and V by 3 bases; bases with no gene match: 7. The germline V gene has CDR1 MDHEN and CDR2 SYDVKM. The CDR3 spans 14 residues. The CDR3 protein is CASSLAGGVFEAFF. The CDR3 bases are TGTGCCAGCAGTTTGGCAGGGGGCGTATTTGAAGCTTTCTTT.

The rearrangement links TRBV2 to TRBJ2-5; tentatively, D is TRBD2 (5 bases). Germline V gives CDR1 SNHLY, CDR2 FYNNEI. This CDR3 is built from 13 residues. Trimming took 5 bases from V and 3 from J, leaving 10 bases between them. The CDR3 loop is CASSTDGEETQYF. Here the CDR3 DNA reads TGTGCCAGCAGTACTGACGGGGAAGAGACCCAGTACTTC.

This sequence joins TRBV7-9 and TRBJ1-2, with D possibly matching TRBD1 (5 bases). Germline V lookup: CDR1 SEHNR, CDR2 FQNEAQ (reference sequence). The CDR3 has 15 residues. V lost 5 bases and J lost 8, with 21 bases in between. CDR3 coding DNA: TGTGCCAGCAGCCCACTGGGGGGGTGGGAGGAAGGCTACACCTTC. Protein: CASSPLGGWEEGYTF.

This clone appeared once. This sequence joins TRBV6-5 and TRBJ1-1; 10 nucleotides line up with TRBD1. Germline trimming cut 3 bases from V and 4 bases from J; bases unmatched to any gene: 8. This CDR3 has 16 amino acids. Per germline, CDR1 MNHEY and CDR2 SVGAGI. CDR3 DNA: TGTGCCAGCAGTTATCAGGGACAGGGGTTATTCACTGAAGCTTTCTTT. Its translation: CASSYQGQGLFTEAFF.

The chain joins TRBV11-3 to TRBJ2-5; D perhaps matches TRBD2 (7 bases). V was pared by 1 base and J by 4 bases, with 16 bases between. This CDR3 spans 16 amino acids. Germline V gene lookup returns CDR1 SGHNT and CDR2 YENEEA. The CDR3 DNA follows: TGTGCCAGCAGCTTAGGTGCGGGGGCGTATGGAGAGACCCAGTACTTC. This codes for CASSLGAGAYGETQYF.

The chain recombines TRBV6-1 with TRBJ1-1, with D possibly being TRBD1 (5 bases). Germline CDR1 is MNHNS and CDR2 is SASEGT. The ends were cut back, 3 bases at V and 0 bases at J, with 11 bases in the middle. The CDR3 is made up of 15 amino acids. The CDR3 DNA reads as TGTGCCAGCAGTGAGTCGACAGTTATGAACACTGAAGCTTTCTTT. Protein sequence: CASSESTVMNTEAFF.

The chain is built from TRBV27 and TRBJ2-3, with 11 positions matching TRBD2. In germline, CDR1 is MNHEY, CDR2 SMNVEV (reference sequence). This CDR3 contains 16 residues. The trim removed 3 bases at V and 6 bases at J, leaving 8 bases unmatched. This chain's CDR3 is CASSFLLAGASDTQYF. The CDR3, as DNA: TGTGCCAGCAGTTTCCTACTAGCGGGGGCAAGCGATACGCAGTATTTT.

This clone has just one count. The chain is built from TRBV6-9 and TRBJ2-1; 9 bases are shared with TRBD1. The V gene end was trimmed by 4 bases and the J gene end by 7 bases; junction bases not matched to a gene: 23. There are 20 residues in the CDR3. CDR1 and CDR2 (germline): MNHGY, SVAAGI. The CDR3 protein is CASSFQPSGQGSLGLNEQFF. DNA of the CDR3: TGTGCCAGCAGTTTTCAACCCTCGGGACAGGGTTCCCTGGGCCTTAATGAGCAGTTCTTC.

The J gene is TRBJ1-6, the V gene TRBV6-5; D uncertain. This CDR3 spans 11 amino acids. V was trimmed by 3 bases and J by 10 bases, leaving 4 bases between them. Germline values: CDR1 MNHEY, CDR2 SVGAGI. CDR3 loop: CASSYRSPLHF. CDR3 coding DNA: TGTGCCAGCAGTTATAGATCACCCCTCCACTTT.

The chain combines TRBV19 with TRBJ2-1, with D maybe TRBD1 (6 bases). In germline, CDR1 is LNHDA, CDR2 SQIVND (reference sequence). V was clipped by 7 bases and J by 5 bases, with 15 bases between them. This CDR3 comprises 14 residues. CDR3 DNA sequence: TGTGCCAGTACCCCCACAGGGCCCCACAATGAGCAGTTCTTC. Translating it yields CASTPTGPHNEQFF.

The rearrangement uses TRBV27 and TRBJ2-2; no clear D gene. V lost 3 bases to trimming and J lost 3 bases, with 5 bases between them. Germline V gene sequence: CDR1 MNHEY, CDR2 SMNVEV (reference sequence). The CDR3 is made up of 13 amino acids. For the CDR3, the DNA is TGTGCCAGCAGTTTCCCAGACACCGGGGAGCTGTTTTTT. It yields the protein CASSFPDTGELFF.

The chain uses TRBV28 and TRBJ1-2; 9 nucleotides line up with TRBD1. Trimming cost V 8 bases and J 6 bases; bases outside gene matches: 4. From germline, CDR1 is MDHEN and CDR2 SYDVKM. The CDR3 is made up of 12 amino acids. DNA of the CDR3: TGTGCCAGCGGGAGGACAGGGGATGGCTACACCTTC. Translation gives CASGRTGDGYTF.

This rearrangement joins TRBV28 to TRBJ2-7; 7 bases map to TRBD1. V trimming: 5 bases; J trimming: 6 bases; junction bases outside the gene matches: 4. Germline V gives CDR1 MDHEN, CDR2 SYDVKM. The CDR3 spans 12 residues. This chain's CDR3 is CASSRGGREQYF. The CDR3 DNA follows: TGTGCCAGCAGTCGAGGGGGCCGCGAGCAGTACTTC.

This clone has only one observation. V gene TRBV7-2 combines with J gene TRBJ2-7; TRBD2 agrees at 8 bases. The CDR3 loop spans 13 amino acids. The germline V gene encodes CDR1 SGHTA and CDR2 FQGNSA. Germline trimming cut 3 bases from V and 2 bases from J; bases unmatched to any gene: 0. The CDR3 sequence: CASSFSGTYEQYF. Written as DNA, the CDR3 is TGTGCCAGCAGCTTTAGCGGGACCTACGAGCAGTACTTC. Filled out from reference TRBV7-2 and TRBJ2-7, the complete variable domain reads GAGVSQSPSNKVTEKGKDVELRCDPISGHTALYWYRQSLGQGLEFLIYFQGNSAPDKSGLPSDRFSAERTGGSVSTLTIQRTQQEDSAVYLCASSFSGTYEQYFGPGTRLTVT.

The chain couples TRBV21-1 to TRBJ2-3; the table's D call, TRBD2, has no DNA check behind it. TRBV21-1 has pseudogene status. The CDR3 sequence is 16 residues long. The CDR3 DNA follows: TGTGCCAGCAGCAAAGGGAGCGGGAGTTTCACAGATACGCAGTATTTT. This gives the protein CASSKGSGSFTDTQYF.

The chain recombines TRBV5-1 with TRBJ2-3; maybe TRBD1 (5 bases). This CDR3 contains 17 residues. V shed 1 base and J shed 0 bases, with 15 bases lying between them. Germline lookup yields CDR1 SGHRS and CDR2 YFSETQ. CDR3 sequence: CASSLSWGGSSTDTQYF. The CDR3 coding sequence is TGCGCCAGCAGCTTGTCCTGGGGCGGCTCTAGCACAGATACGCAGTATTTT.

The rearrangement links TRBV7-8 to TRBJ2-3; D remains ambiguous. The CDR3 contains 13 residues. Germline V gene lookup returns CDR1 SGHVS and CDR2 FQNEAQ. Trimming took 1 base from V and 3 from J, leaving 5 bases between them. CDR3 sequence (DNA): TGTGCCAGCAGCTTAGAAACTACAGATACGCAGTATTTT. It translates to CASSLETTDTQYF.

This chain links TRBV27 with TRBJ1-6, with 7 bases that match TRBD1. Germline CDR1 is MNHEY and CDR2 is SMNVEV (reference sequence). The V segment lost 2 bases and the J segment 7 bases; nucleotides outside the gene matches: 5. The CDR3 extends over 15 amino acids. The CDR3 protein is CASSLGTGENSPLHF. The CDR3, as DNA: TGTGCCAGCAGTTTAGGTACAGGGGAAAATTCACCCCTCCACTTT.

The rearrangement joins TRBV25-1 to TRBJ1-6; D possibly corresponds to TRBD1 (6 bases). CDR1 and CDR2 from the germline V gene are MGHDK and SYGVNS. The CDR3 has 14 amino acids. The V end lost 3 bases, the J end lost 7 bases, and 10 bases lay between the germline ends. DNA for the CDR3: TGTGCCAGCAGTGATGGACAGTGGAATTCACCCCTCCACTTT. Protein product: CASSDGQWNSPLHF. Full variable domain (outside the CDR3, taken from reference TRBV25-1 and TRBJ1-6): EADIYQTPRYLVIGTGKKITLECSQTMGHDKMYWYQQDPGMELHLIHYSYGVNSTEKGDLSSESTVSRIRTEHFPLTLESARPSHTSQYLCASSDGQWNSPLHFGNGTRLTVT.

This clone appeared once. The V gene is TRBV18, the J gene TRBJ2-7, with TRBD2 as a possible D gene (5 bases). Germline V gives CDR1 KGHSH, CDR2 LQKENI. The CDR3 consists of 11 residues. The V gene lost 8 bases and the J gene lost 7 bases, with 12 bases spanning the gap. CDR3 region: CASGTTGEQYF. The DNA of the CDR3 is TGTGCCAGCGGAACAACGGGGGAGCAGTACTTC. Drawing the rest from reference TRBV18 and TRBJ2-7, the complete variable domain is NAGVMQNPRHLVRRRGQEARLRCSPMKGHSHVYWYRQLPEEGLKFMVYLQKENIIDESGMPKERFSAEFPKEGPSILRIQQVVRGDSAAYFCASGTTGEQYFGPGTRLTVT.